The 12 T cell receptor beta chains given below trace back to one sample, sequenced in a study of Ad26.COV2.S vaccination and SARS-CoV-2 variants. Treatment: 15 to 20 received Ad26.COV2.S at low or high dose, single or two shots; a few received placebo; per-sample allocation not given. Specimens were obtained on day 63 following the first vaccine or placebo injection. The protocol was immunoSEQ multiplex PCR, while the TCRdb copy is restricted to in-frame clones and leaves out a portion. The data show hundreds of thousands of clones, 75% to 95% seen once. The material was peripheral blood, obtained in a trial of Ad26.COV2.S vaccine versus placebo. The source is a person aged 18 to 65 who received the Ad26.COV2.S COVID-19 vaccine or a placebo.

The chain employs TRBV19 and TRBJ2-7, with 11 bases matching TRBD1. This CDR3 has 14 residues. V lost 10 bases, J lost 4 bases, and 9 bases stayed unmatched. Germline V gives CDR1 LNHDA, CDR2 SQIVND (reference sequence). The CDR3: CATALGTGGYEQYF. The CDR3 nucleotides read TGTGCCACCGCTTTAGGGACAGGGGGTTACGAGCAGTACTTC. Supplemented by reference TRBV19 and TRBJ2-7, the full variable domain reads DGGITQSPKYLFRKEGQNVTLSCEQNLNHDAMYWYRQDPGQGLRLIYYSQIVNDFQKGDIAEGYSVSREKKESFPLTVTSAQKNPTAFYLCATALGTGGYEQYFGPGTRLTVT.

The chain carries TRBV29-1 and TRBJ1-1; D is unresolved. Germline loops: CDR1 SQVTM, CDR2 ANQGSEA. This CDR3 has 14 residues. Trimming left V 4 bases short and J 1 base short, with 13 bases between. The CDR3 loop reads CSVGREAGNTEAFF. The CDR3 DNA is TGCAGCGTTGGTCGGGAGGCCGGGAACACTGAAGCTTTCTTT. The whole variable domain, remainder taken from reference TRBV29-1 and TRBJ1-1, is SAVISQKPSRDICQRGTSLTIQCQVDSQVTMMFWYRQQPGQSLTLIATANQGSEATYESGFVIDKFPISRPNLTFSTLTVSNMSPEDSSIYLCSVGREAGNTEAFFGQGTRLTVV.

This clone showed up just once. The chain carries TRBV4-3 and TRBJ2-3, with 15 bases fitting TRBD2. CDR3 length equals 19 residues. Germline lookup yields CDR1 LGHNA and CDR2 YSLEER. V was pared by 4 bases and J by 6 bases, with 14 bases of the junction left unmatched. This chain's CDR3 is CASSPGLAGGWGPGDTQYF. CDR3 DNA: TGCGCCAGCAGCCCGGGACTAGCGGGAGGATGGGGTCCGGGCGATACGCAGTATTTT.

The V and J genes are TRBV5-1 and TRBJ2-3; D unclear. Trimming stripped 2 bases from V and 0 bases from J, with 16 bases between. Germline values: CDR1 SGHRS, CDR2 YFSETQ. CDR3 length: 17 amino acids. In nucleotides, the CDR3 is TGCGCCAGCAGCTTCTTGGCCCTCCAGAGTAGCACAGATACGCAGTATTTT. Translated: CASSFLALQSSTDTQYF. Filled out from reference TRBV5-1 and TRBJ2-3, the complete variable domain reads KAGVTQTPRYLIKTRGQQVTLSCSPISGHRSVSWYQQTPGQGLQFLFEYFSETQRNKGNFPGRFSGRQFSNSRSEMNVSTLELGDSALYLCASSFLALQSSTDTQYFGPGTRLTVL.

V gene TRBV28 combines with J gene TRBJ1-1; D possibly corresponds to TRBD1 (6 bases). CDR1 and CDR2 (germline): MDHEN, SYDVKM. CDR3 length: 13 residues. The V gene lost 4 bases and the J gene lost 10 bases, with 16 bases spanning the gap. CDR3 sequence (DNA): TGTGCCAGCAGTTCGGGGCAGGGGAGCGCAGCTTTCTTT. Translation: CASSSGQGSAAFF.

The chain combines TRBV5-1 with TRBJ2-4; D gene ambiguous. The CDR3 spans 13 residues. With 4 bases removed from V and 1 base from J, the gap between germline ends came to 6 bases. Germline V gene sequence: CDR1 SGHRS, CDR2 YFSETQ. The CDR3 DNA follows: TGCGCCAGCAGCGAGCCCGCCAAAAACATTCAGTACTTC. It codes for CASSEPAKNIQYF. Combining the CDR3 with reference TRBV5-1 and TRBJ2-4 gives the whole variable domain KAGVTQTPRYLIKTRGQQVTLSCSPISGHRSVSWYQQTPGQGLQFLFEYFSETQRNKGNFPGRFSGRQFSNSRSEMNVSTLELGDSALYLCASSEPAKNIQYFGAGTRLSVL.

The V and J genes are TRBV25-1 and TRBJ2-7; D gene unclear. V was shortened by 1 base and J by 7 bases, with 5 bases between the two germline ends. Germline CDR1 reads MGHDK; CDR2 reads SYGVNS. The CDR3 sequence is 11 residues long. CDR3 sequence reads: CASSEFREQYF. CDR3 DNA sequence: TGTGCCAGCAGTGAATTTCGGGAGCAGTACTTC.

V and J are TRBV12-3 or TRBV12-4 and TRBJ2-2; D gene unclear. The CDR3 is made up of 13 amino acids. V was trimmed by 2 bases and J by 1 base, leaving 2 bases between them. CDR3 region: CASSLQNTGELFF. The CDR3 DNA reads as TGTGCCAGCAGTTTACAGAACACCGGGGAGCTGTTTTTT.

The rearrangement uses TRBV7-2 and TRBJ2-2, with a possible D match to TRBD2 (6 bases). V was shortened by 1 base and J by 5 bases, with 20 bases between the two germline ends. This CDR3 is built from 18 residues. Germline V gene lookup returns CDR1 SGHTA and CDR2 FQGNSA. This chain's CDR3 is CASSLESGGGPTTGELFF. The CDR3 nucleotides read TGTGCCAGCAGCTTAGAATCGGGTGGAGGGCCCACTACCGGGGAGCTGTTTTTT.

With regard to this clone: Additional DNA sequences in this sample encode the identical CDR3. This chain uses TRBV7-3 with TRBJ2-3; the match to TRBD2 covers 9 bases. CDR1 is SGHTA, CDR2 FQGTGA, per germline. V dropped 5 bases and J dropped 2; count of bases not matched to a gene: 5. The CDR3 length is 15 residues. The CDR3 nucleotides read TGTGCCAGCAGCCAGACTAGCGGATCCACAGATACGCAGTATTTT. Encoded protein: CASSQTSGSTDTQYF.

This sequence joins TRBV4-1 and TRBJ2-3; D is uncertain. This CDR3 region has 16 residues. Germline CDR1 MGHRA, CDR2 YSYEKL. Trimming left V 2 bases short and J 9 bases short, with 21 bases between. CDR3 sequence reads: CASSQPPSRGVRTQYF. CDR3 sequence (DNA): TGCGCCAGCAGCCAACCCCCGTCTAGAGGAGTGAGGACGCAGTATTTT.

The J gene is TRBJ2-3, the V gene TRBV24-1; no definite D call. The germline V gene encodes CDR1 KGHDR and CDR2 SFDVKD. V was clipped by 3 bases and J by 3 bases, with 12 bases between them. The CDR3 spans 15 residues. The CDR3 nucleotides are TGTGCCACCAGTGATCCGGCGTTGGGGACAGATACGCAGTATTTT. This translates into CATSDPALGTDTQYF.